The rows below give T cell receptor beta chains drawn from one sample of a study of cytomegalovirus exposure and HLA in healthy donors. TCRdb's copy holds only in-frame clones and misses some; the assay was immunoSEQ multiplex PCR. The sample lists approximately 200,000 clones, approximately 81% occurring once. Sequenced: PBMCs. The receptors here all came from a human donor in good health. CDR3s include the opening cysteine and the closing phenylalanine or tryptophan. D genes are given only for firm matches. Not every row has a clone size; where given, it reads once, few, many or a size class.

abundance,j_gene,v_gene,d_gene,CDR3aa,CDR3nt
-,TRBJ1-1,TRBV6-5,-,CASSPAGVNTEAFF,TGTGCCAGCAGTCCCGCCGGGGTGAACACTGAAGCTTTCTTT
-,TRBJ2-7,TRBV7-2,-,CASSLGMGAQSYEQYF,TGTGCCAGCAGCTTAGGTATGGGGGCTCAATCCTACGAGCAGTACTTC
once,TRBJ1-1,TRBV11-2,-,CASSLGGNTEAFF,TGTGCCAGCAGCTTAGGAGGAAACACTGAAGCTTTCTTT
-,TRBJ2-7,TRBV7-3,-,CASSLTRDYEQYF,TGTGCCAGCAGCTTAACTCGGGACTACGAGCAGTACTTC
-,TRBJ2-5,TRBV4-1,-,CASSQGETTLQETQYF,TGCGCCAGCAGCCAAGGGGAGACAACTCTACAAGAGACCCAGTACTTC
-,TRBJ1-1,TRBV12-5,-,CASGLVRTGEAFF,TGTGCTAGTGGTTTGGTACGCACGGGTGAAGCTTTCTTT
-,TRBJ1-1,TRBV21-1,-,CASTPTRPDRRNTEAFF,TGTGCCAGCACCCCTACACGACCAGACAGGCGGAACACTGAAGCTTTCTTT
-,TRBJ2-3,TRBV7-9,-,CASSPVGSDTDTQYF,TGTGCCAGCAGCCCCGTTGGTAGCGACACAGATACGCAGTATTTT
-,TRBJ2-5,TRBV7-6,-,CASSLGAALGGTQYF,TGTGCCAGCAGCTTAGGGGCAGCCCTCGGGGGAACCCAGTACTTC
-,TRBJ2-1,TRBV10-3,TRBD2,CAIRAAGGPFGEQFF,TGTGCCATCAGGGCGGCGGGAGGGCCTTTTGGTGAGCAGTTCTTC
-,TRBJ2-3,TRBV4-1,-,CASSQDGSSGSTDTQYF,TGCGCCAGCAGCCAAGATGGATCGAGCGGGAGCACAGATACGCAGTATTTT
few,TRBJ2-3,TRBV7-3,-,CASSLGLRDTQYF,TGTGCCAGCAGCTTAGGTTTGCGGGATACGCAGTATTTT
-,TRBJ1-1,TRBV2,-,CASRTDGANTEAFF,TGTGCCAGCAGGACCGATGGGGCTAACACTGAAGCTTTCTTT
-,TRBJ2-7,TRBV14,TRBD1,CASSPLQGFHEQYF,TGTGCCAGCAGCCCGCTACAGGGGTTCCACGAGCAGTACTTC
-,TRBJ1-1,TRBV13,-,CASSQGLGNTEAFF,TGTGCCAGCAGCCAGGGACTGGGGAACACTGAAGCTTTCTTT
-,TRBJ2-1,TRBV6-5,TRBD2,CASKPSGGFYNEQFF,TGTGCCAGCAAACCCTCGGGGGGGTTCTACAATGAGCAGTTCTTC
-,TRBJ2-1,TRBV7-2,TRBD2,CASSLGWLAGGSYNEQFF,TGTGCCAGCAGCCTGGGGTGGCTAGCGGGAGGTTCCTACAATGAGCAGTTCTTC
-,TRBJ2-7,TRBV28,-,CASSFGASYEQYF,TGTGCCAGCAGTTTTGGGGCATCCTACGAGCAGTACTTC
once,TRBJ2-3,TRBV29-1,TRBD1,CSVGQGREDTQYF,TGCAGCGTAGGACAGGGAAGGGAGGATACGCAGTATTTT
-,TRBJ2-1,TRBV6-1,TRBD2,CASSGTSGEYNEQFF,TGTGCCAGCAGTGGTACTAGCGGGGAGTACAATGAGCAGTTCTTC
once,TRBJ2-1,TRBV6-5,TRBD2,CASRGTRSSYNEQFF,TGTGCCAGCAGGGGGACTAGAAGCTCCTACAATGAGCAGTTCTTC
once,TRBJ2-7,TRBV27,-,CASKVGGIFYEQYF,TGTGCCAGCAAGGTTGGCGGGATCTTCTACGAGCAGTACTTC
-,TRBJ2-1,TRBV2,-,CASSGREQFF,TGTGCCAGCAGTGGTAGAGAGCAGTTCTTC
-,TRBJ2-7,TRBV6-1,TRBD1,CASSEAGQVSYEQYF,TGTGCCAGCAGCGAGGCTGGACAGGTGTCCTACGAGCAGTACTTC
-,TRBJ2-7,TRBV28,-,CASSLILSIFRRDPTYEQYF,TGTGCCAGCAGTTTAATTTTATCAATTTTTCGGCGGGACCCGACCTACGAGCAGTACTTC
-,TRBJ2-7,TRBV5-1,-,CASSLGGASEQYF,TGCGCCAGCAGCTTGGGTGGGGCCTCCGAGCAGTACTTC
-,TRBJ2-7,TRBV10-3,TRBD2,CAISESSGSIHEQYF,TGTGCCATCAGTGAGAGCAGCGGGAGTATCCACGAGCAGTACTTC
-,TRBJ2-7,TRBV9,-,CASSPVGGLDEQYF,TGTGCCAGCAGCCCTGTGGGGGGGCTCGACGAGCAGTACTTC
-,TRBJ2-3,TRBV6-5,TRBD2,CASRGLAESHTQYF,TGTGCCAGCAGGGGACTAGCGGAGTCGCATACGCAGTATTTT
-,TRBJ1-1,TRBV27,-,CASSPGLVNTEAFF,TGTGCCAGCAGCCCAGGGTTGGTGAACACTGAAGCTTTCTTT
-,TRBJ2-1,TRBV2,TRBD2,CARRPGLAYNEQFF,TGTGCCAGGCGTCCGGGACTAGCGTACAATGAGCAGTTCTTC
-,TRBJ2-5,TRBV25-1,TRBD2,CASSEYPSGRETQYF,TGTGCCAGCAGTGAATATCCCAGCGGGAGGGAGACCCAGTACTTC
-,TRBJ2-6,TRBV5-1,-,CASSLERPGANVLTF,TGCGCCAGCAGCTTGGAGAGGCCCGGGGCCAACGTCCTGACTTTC
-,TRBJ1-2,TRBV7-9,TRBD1,CSSSFPPLTPGQGRSGYTF,TGTTCCAGCAGCTTTCCACCACTAACTCCGGGACAGGGTCGTAGTGGCTACACCTTC
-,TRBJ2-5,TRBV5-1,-,CASSFGEGEETQYF,TGCGCCAGCAGCTTTGGAGAGGGCGAGGAGACCCAGTACTTC
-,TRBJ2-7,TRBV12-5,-,CASGPGNTYEQYF,TGTGCTAGTGGTCCGGGTAACACCTACGAGCAGTACTTC
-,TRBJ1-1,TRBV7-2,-,CASSLGRGVTEAFF,TGTGCCAGCAGCTTAGGACGGGGGGTCACTGAAGCTTTCTTT
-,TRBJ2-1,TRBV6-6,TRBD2,CASSYRTSGSEQFF,TGTGCCAGCAGTTACCGGACTAGCGGGAGTGAGCAGTTCTTC
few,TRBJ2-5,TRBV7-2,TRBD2,CASSLWLAGGEETQYF,TGTGCCAGCAGCTTATGGCTAGCGGGAGGAGAAGAGACCCAGTACTTC
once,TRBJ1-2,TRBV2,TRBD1,CASSGSGGGYISYGYTF,TGTGCCAGCAGTGGATCAGGGGGCGGGTATATCTCATACGGCTACACCTTC
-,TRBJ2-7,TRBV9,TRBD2,CASSGGLAGVYEQYF,TGTGCCAGCAGCGGGGGGCTAGCGGGCGTCTACGAGCAGTACTTC
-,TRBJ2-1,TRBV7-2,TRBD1,CASSFNQGAYNEQFF,TGTGCCAGCAGCTTTAACCAGGGGGCCTACAATGAGCAGTTCTTC
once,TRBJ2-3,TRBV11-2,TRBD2,CASSLLSGGAGDTQYF,TGTGCCAGCAGCTTATTGTCGGGAGGAGCGGGAGATACGCAGTATTTT
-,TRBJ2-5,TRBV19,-,CASSIGLASDGQETQYF,TGTGCCAGTAGTATAGGATTGGCTAGCGATGGCCAAGAGACCCAGTACTTC
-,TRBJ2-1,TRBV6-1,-,CASSETSGEIDNEQFF,TGTGCCAGCAGTGAAACCTCGGGAGAGATAGACAATGAGCAGTTCTTC
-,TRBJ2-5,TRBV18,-,CASSPPGGSMGETQYF,TGTGCCAGCTCACCACCGGGGGGATCAATGGGAGAGACCCAGTACTTC
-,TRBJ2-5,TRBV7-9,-,CATGGGQETQYF,TGTGCCACTGGAGGAGGACAAGAGACCCAGTACTTC
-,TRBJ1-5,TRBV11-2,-,CASSLSVNQPQHF,TGTGCCAGCAGCTTATCGGTGAATCAGCCCCAGCATTTT
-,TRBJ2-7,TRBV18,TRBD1,CASSPGQGGTYEQYF,TGTGCCAGCTCACCTGGACAGGGGGGTACCTACGAGCAGTACTTC
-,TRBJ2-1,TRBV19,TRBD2,CASSIPRTSGRYEQFF,TGTGCCAGTAGTATTCCTCGGACTAGCGGGAGGTATGAGCAGTTCTTC
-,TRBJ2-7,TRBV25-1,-,CASSVVRSSYEQYF,TGTGCCAGCAGTGTAGTCCGAAGCTCCTACGAGCAGTACTTC
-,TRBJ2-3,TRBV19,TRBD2,CASSVMGGSTDTQYF,TGTGCCAGTAGTGTGATGGGGGGGAGCACAGATACGCAGTATTTT
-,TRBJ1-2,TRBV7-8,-,CAIVQGFRGYTF,TGTGCCATCGTGCAGGGGTTCAGGGGCTACACCTTC